These T cell receptor beta chains were read from a single sample in a study of human T cells and chemical hapten exposure. Using its own MiXCR run on the RACE reads, TCRdb lists one record per CDR3 protein. The sample lists 190,000 or so distinct CDR3 sequences, around 25% occurring once. The sequences come from whole blood, collected in connection with sensitization to the hapten diphenylcyclopropenone (DPC). The receptors here all came from a woman between 40 and 50 years old with alopecia areata. Some clones in this sample may be carry-over from other donors' samples. Both conserved end residues are part of each CDR3. A D gene is named only where the DNA matches it firmly. Clone size is given for some rows only: seen once, a few or many times, or a class if the clone is expanded.

NA	TRBV6-2/TRBV6-3	NA	TRBJ2-7	TGTGCCAGCAGTCGCGGTGAGACCTACGAGCAGTACTTC	CASSRGETYEQYF
NA	TRBV10-3	TRBD1	TRBJ2-1	TGTGCCACGCGGACAGGGGCGCATGAGCAGTTCTTC	CATRTGAHEQFF
NA	TRBV10-3	TRBD2	TRBJ2-1	TGTGCCATCAGTGAGAGGGCGTTCGGACTACGGGAGGGGAATGAGCAGTTCTTC	CAISERAFGLREGNEQFF
NA	TRBV6-2/TRBV6-3	NA	TRBJ2-7	TGTGCCAGCAGTTACCCGGACAACTCCTACGAGCAGTACTTC	CASSYPDNSYEQYF
few	TRBV24-1	NA	TRBJ2-5	TGTGCCACCAGTCAACCAGGGGGGCTTGAGACCCAGTACTTC	CATSQPGGLETQYF
NA	TRBV7-2	TRBD2	TRBJ2-7	TGTGCCAGCAGCTCGGGACTAGTTCGGGTCTTC	CASSSGLVRVF
few	TRBV20-1	NA	TRBJ2-5	TGCAGTGCTAGCCCGCAGGGGGGACACCAAGAGACCCAGTACTTC	CSASPQGGHQETQYF
NA	TRBV5-6	NA	TRBJ2-5	TGTGCCAGCAGCTTGAATTGGGTAGTTCGGGAGACCCAGTACTTC	CASSLNWVVRETQYF
many	TRBV27	TRBD2	TRBJ2-1	TGTGCCAGCAGTCTCTCCTGGGCGGGAGGCCTCAATGAGCAGTTCTTC	CASSLSWAGGLNEQFF
NA	TRBV20-1	NA	TRBJ2-7	TGCAGTGCTAGTAGGGGAGAGGTAGCCTCCGAGCAGTACTTC	CSASRGEVASEQYF
NA	TRBV2	TRBD1	TRBJ1-6	TGTGCCAGCATTGGGGACAGGGCCAGCTCCTATAATTCACCCCTCCACTTT	CASIGDRASSYNSPLHF
NA	TRBV20-1	NA	TRBJ2-1	TGCAGTGCCACCTTATCGCCCTCCTACAATGAGCAGTTCTTC	CSATLSPSYNEQFF
NA	TRBV5-1	NA	TRBJ2-1	TGCGCCAGCAGCTCGGGGGTATATGACGCACACCAGTTCTTC	CASSSGVYDAHQFF
NA	TRBV6-5	NA	TRBJ1-1	TGTGCCAGCAGTTACTCGGCCACCATGAACACTGAAGCTTTCTTT	CASSYSATMNTEAFF
many	TRBV29-1	TRBD1	TRBJ2-7	TGCAGCGTACGTGCGTACAGGGGCCCCGGTGGGGGCTACGAGCAGTACTTC	CSVRAYRGPGGGYEQYF
NA	TRBV20-1	NA	TRBJ2-1	TGCAGTGCTCCACGGGGGAGCTCCTACAATGAGCAGTTCTTC	CSAPRGSSYNEQFF
NA	TRBV10-3	NA	TRBJ1-5	TGTGCCATCGGGTCCGATCCCAATCAGCCCCAGCATTTT	CAIGSDPNQPQHF
NA	TRBV4-2	NA	TRBJ1-1	TGTGCCAGCAGCCAAGAAGCTGGGCTGAACACTGAAGCTTTCTTT	CASSQEAGLNTEAFF
NA	TRBV9	NA	TRBJ2-2	TGTGCCAGCAACAGGAACACCGGGGAGCTGTTTTTT	CASNRNTGELFF
NA	TRBV5-1	TRBD2	TRBJ2-7	TGCGCCAGCAGCTTGTTCGGGACGGGAGGAGCCCACGAGCAGTACTTC	CASSLFGTGGAHEQYF
NA	TRBV29-1	NA	TRBJ2-3	TGCAGCGTTGAGGACGGCTTCACAGATACGCAGTATTTT	CSVEDGFTDTQYF
NA	TRBV29-1	TRBD1	TRBJ1-4	TGCAGCGTTTTTGCTGGACAGGGCTTGGAAAAACTGTTTTTT	CSVFAGQGLEKLFF
NA	TRBV7-2	NA	TRBJ1-1	TGTGCCAGCAGTTTTAGTAGCGGGGGAACTGGAGCTTTCTTT	CASSFSSGGTGAFF
NA	TRBV5-5	TRBD1	TRBJ1-1	TGTGCCAGCAGCCCCCGACAGGGGGCTTGGAACACTGAAGCTTTCTTT	CASSPRQGAWNTEAFF
NA	TRBV29-1	TRBD2	TRBJ2-7	TGCAGCGTTGAACTAGCGGACTCCTACGAGCAGTACTTC	CSVELADSYEQYF
NA	TRBV7-2	NA	TRBJ2-5	TGTGCCAGCAGACCAGGGGCCTCGGTTGAGACCCAGTACTTC	CASRPGASVETQYF
few	TRBV7-2	NA	TRBJ1-6	TGTGCCAGCAGCCCTGGACACGCCAGACCCCTCCACTTT	CASSPGHARPLHF
few	TRBV7-2	NA	TRBJ2-2	TGTGCCAGCAGCTTAGCGTCCGGGGCTGACACCGGGGAGCTGTTTTTT	CASSLASGADTGELFF
NA	TRBV10-3	NA	TRBJ2-5	TGTGCCATCAAAAGCGAGGGGGAGACCCAGTACTTC	CAIKSEGETQYF
NA	TRBV20-1	TRBD2	TRBJ2-1	TGCAGTGCTGGAGTAGCGGGAGGGCCTAGTGAGCAGTTCTTC	CSAGVAGGPSEQFF
NA	TRBV5-5	NA	TRBJ1-2	TGTGCCAGCAGCTTGGAGGGCTTGGGGGACTATGGCTACACCTTC	CASSLEGLGDYGYTF
NA	TRBV7-2	NA	TRBJ1-2	TGTGCCAGCAGGGGCGGGGGTAGTAACTATGGCTACACCTTC	CASRGGGSNYGYTF
NA	TRBV7-9	NA	TRBJ1-5	TGTGCCAGCGGGAGGGATAGCAATCAGCCCCAGCATTTT	CASGRDSNQPQHF
few	TRBV12-3/TRBV12-4	NA	TRBJ2-7	TGTGCCAGCAGTTTAAAGGGGGGGGAGGCCTACGAGCAGTACTTC	CASSLKGGEAYEQYF
few	TRBV5-4	NA	TRBJ2-5	TGTGCCAGCAGCCCAACGGGGAGAAAAGAGACCCAGTACTTC	CASSPTGRKETQYF
NA	TRBV7-9	TRBD1	TRBJ1-1	TGTGCCAGCAGCTTTACAGGGGCTGAAGCTTTCTTT	CASSFTGAEAFF
NA	TRBV20-1	TRBD1	TRBJ1-2	TGCAGTGCTAGAGGACAGGGGGGAAACTATGGCTACACCTTC	CSARGQGGNYGYTF
NA	TRBV27	NA	TRBJ2-7	TGTGCCAGCCGTCCGGCCCCGAGCTCCTACGAGCAGTACTTC	CASRPAPSSYEQYF